Listed below are T cell receptor beta chains from one sample, sequenced in a study of CD8 T cells in Susac syndrome. TCRdb re-called the immunoSEQ multiplex PCR reads through MiXCR, storing one row per CDR3 protein. The sample includes about 80,000 distinct CDR3 sequences, 90% to 95% of them seen just once. What was sequenced was CD8+ T cells from PBMCs. These receptors all come from a human donor in good health. CDR3s include the opening cysteine and the closing phenylalanine or tryptophan. The order of the fields is D gene, clone size, J gene, V gene, CDR3 DNA, CDR3 protein. A D gene is named only where the DNA matches it firmly. Size values are once, few and many counts, or a class for expanded clones, and some rows have none.

D: TRBD1
size: -
J: TRBJ2-5
V: TRBV5-1
DNA: TGCGCCAGCAGCCCCCCAGACAGGGGGGGAGAGACCCAGTACTTC
CDR3: CASSPPDRGGETQYF

D: -
size: -
J: TRBJ2-7
V: TRBV20-1
DNA: TGCAGTGCTAGAGATCTGACAGGCTACGAGCAGTACTTC
CDR3: CSARDLTGYEQYF

D: -
size: few
J: TRBJ1-1
V: TRBV9
DNA: TGTGCCAGCAGCCTATGGGTGAACACTGAAGCTTTCTTT
CDR3: CASSLWVNTEAFF

D: -
size: once
J: TRBJ2-7
V: TRBV4-3
DNA: TGCGCCAGCAGCCAAGATGCCGGTTCCTACGAGCAGTACTTC
CDR3: CASSQDAGSYEQYF

D: TRBD1
size: -
J: TRBJ2-4
V: TRBV28
DNA: TGTGCCAGCAGTCCACAGACAGGGTGGAACATTCAGTACTTC
CDR3: CASSPQTGWNIQYF

D: -
size: -
J: TRBJ1-2
V: TRBV29-1
DNA: TGCAGCGCACCTCGGGGGGAGAGCTATGGCTACACCTTC
CDR3: CSAPRGESYGYTF

D: TRBD2
size: -
J: TRBJ2-1
V: TRBV14
DNA: TGTGCCAGCAGCCAAGAGAGGCTAGCGGTTTCCTACAATGAGCAGTTCTTC
CDR3: CASSQERLAVSYNEQFF

D: -
size: -
J: TRBJ1-1
V: TRBV5-6
DNA: TGTGCCAGCAGCTTGGAAGTCTACACTGAAGCTTTCTTT
CDR3: CASSLEVYTEAFF

D: -
size: -
J: TRBJ2-6
V: TRBV2
DNA: TGTGCCAGCAGTGAACTACCAGGGCTCGGGGCCAACGTCCTGACTTTC
CDR3: CASSELPGLGANVLTF

D: -
size: -
J: TRBJ2-5
V: TRBV15
DNA: TGTGCCACCAGCAACTACAGGGCCCCGGGAGAGACCCAGTACTTC
CDR3: CATSNYRAPGETQYF

D: -
size: -
J: TRBJ1-1
V: TRBV6-6
DNA: TGTGCCAGCAGTTACGAGGCGAACACTGAAGCTTTCTTT
CDR3: CASSYEANTEAFF

D: -
size: -
J: TRBJ2-5
V: TRBV4-3
DNA: TGCGCCAGCAGCCAGGGATACGACAGCCAAGAGACCCAGTACTTC
CDR3: CASSQGYDSQETQYF

D: -
size: -
J: TRBJ2-1
V: TRBV4-2
DNA: TGTGCCAGCAGCCCGGGACCGGAGGAGCAGTTCTTC
CDR3: CASSPGPEEQFF

D: -
size: -
J: TRBJ2-5
V: TRBV9
DNA: TGTGCCAGCAGCGAATCCGGGGGCCAAGAGACCCAGTACTTC
CDR3: CASSESGGQETQYF

D: -
size: once
J: TRBJ2-7
V: TRBV27
DNA: TGTGCCAGCAGCAGGGGCAGCACCTACGAGCAGTACTTC
CDR3: CASSRGSTYEQYF

D: -
size: once
J: TRBJ2-7
V: TRBV27
DNA: TGTGCCAGCACTAGAGTGGGAGGAAGGCCCTCCTACGAGCAGTACTTC
CDR3: CASTRVGGRPSYEQYF

D: -
size: -
J: TRBJ1-1
V: TRBV19
DNA: TGTGCCAGTAGTATTCGAGCGGGGGGGAGCACTGAAGCTTTCTTT
CDR3: CASSIRAGGSTEAFF

D: -
size: -
J: TRBJ2-3
V: TRBV5-1
DNA: TGCGCCAGCAGCTTCGACACCGGTAGGGGTGTCACAGATACGCAGTATTTT
CDR3: CASSFDTGRGVTDTQYF

D: -
size: -
J: TRBJ2-3
V: TRBV9
DNA: TGTGCCACATCACCTGGCGGCTCAGATACGCAGTATTTT
CDR3: CATSPGGSDTQYF

D: -
size: -
J: TRBJ1-5
V: TRBV28
DNA: TGTGCCAGCAGCTCGATTGACGGGGTCAATCAGCCCCAGCATTTT
CDR3: CASSSIDGVNQPQHF

D: TRBD2
size: -
J: TRBJ2-3
V: TRBV20-1
DNA: TGCAGTGCCCCAGGACTAGCGGATATCACAGATACGCAGTATTTT
CDR3: CSAPGLADITDTQYF

D: TRBD1
size: -
J: TRBJ1-2
V: TRBV4-3
DNA: TGCGCCAGCAGCCAAGAATCGGGGACAGCAAACTATGGCTACACCTTC
CDR3: CASSQESGTANYGYTF